This is a list of T cell receptor beta chains from one sample in a study of T cells in Graves' hyperthyroidism and ophthalmopathy. From the multiplex PCR reads, TCRdb called clonotypes with MiXCR, one entry per CDR3 protein. The data show 600,000 or so distinct CDR3 sequences, with around 15% seen just once and around 3.9% held by the top ten. Sequences were obtained from blood. The origin of the receptors is a young woman with Graves' hyperthyroidism. Each CDR3 is given with its conserved first and last residue. The D gene is left open where the match is weak. Some rows mark clone size as missing; the rest say once, few, many or name a class of expanded clone.

clone_size j_call v_call d_call cdr3_aa cdr3_nt
many TRBJ2-3 TRBV10-1 TRBD1 CASSADRGGNTQYF TGCGCCAGCAGTGCTGACAGGGGTGGAAATACGCAGTATTTT
- TRBJ2-1 TRBV7-8 - CASSLKTPGLLGYNEQFF TGTGCCAGCAGCTTGAAGACCCCGGGACTTCTGGGCTACAATGAGCAGTTCTTC
few TRBJ2-7 TRBV4-2 - CASSQAEGVGLEQYF TGTGCCAGCAGCCAAGCCGAGGGGGTTGGGCTCGAGCAGTACTTC
few TRBJ2-7 TRBV20-1 - CSAKAIAGYSYEQYF TGCAGTGCTAAAGCGATAGCAGGATACTCCTACGAGCAGTACTTC
few TRBJ2-3 TRBV5-1 - CASSLGGPSTDTQYF TGCGCCAGCAGCTTGGGCGGACCTAGCACAGATACGCAGTATTTT
many TRBJ2-3 TRBV6-1 - CASSEAGPGTTDTQYF TGTGCCAGCAGTGAAGCTGGGCCAGGGACAACAGATACGCAGTATTTT
many TRBJ2-7 TRBV28 - CASSFVLKTYEQYF TGTGCCAGCAGTTTTGTCCTCAAAACCTACGAGCAGTACTTC
many TRBJ2-1 TRBV7-8 - CASSLKGGGGQFF TGTGCCAGCAGCTTAAAGGGGGGCGGGGGGCAGTTCTTC
many TRBJ2-1 TRBV11-3 - CASSGGGGLNEQFF TGTGCCAGCAGCGGGGGGGGCGGGTTGAATGAGCAGTTCTTC
- TRBJ2-7 TRBV10-3 - CAISDKGVEHEQYF TGTGCCATCAGTGATAAAGGGGTTGAACACGAGCAGTACTTC
many TRBJ2-1 TRBV5-1 - CASSPGGYYNEQFF TGCGCCAGCAGCCCTGGGGGATACTACAATGAGCAGTTCTTC
few TRBJ1-1 TRBV7-2 TRBD1 CASSTTGTGVSGTEAFF TGTGCCAGCAGCACGACCGGGACAGGGGTTTCGGGAACTGAAGCTTTCTTT
few TRBJ2-1 TRBV2 TRBD1 CASSLQGARNEQFF TGTGCCAGCAGCCTACAGGGGGCGCGGAATGAGCAGTTCTTC
- TRBJ1-2 TRBV30 - CAWSVGHNYGYTF TGTGCCTGGAGTGTCGGGCACAACTATGGCTACACCTTC
many TRBJ2-3 TRBV5-1 - CASSLFLRSDTQYF TGCGCCAGCAGCTTGTTTTTGAGGTCAGATACGCAGTATTTT
- TRBJ2-1 TRBV19 - CASSIARVWFF TGTGCCAGTAGTATAGCCAGGGTGTGGTTCTTC
many TRBJ1-4 TRBV20-1 TRBD1 CSAREGAEEKLFF TGCAGTGCTAGGGAGGGGGCGGAAGAAAAACTGTTTTTT
many TRBJ2-3 TRBV11-1 - CASSVGMQDTQYF TGTGCCAGCAGCGTAGGGATGCAAGATACGCAGTATTTT
few TRBJ1-2 TRBV30 TRBD1 CAWSQEDRGYTF TGTGCCTGGAGTCAGGAGGACAGGGGCTACACCTTC
many TRBJ1-2 TRBV28 - CASTKVHALGYTF TGTGCCAGCACAAAGGTCCACGCTTTAGGCTACACCTTC
many TRBJ2-5 TRBV29-1 TRBD2 CSVRGLADQETQYF TGCAGCGTTAGGGGCCTAGCGGACCAAGAGACCCAGTACTTC
- TRBJ2-2 TRBV9 - CASSVEVNTGELFF TGTGCCAGCAGCGTAGAGGTGAACACCGGGGAGCTGTTTTTT
- TRBJ2-1 TRBV12-3/TRBV12-4 TRBD2 CASSGGGARLEFF TGTGCCAGCAGTGGGGGGGGAGCGCGACTTGAGTTCTTC
few TRBJ2-1 TRBV24-1 TRBD2 CATSDPLSGSSYNEQFF TGTGCCACCAGTGATCCCCTTAGCGGGAGTTCCTACAATGAGCAGTTCTTC
many TRBJ2-7 TRBV6-6 - CASSYSVQGNEQYF TGTGCCAGCAGTTACTCGGTGCAGGGCAACGAGCAGTACTTC
many TRBJ1-2 TRBV12-3/TRBV12-4 TRBD1 CASSTGTVIGYTF TGTGCCAGCAGTACGGGGACAGTAATCGGCTACACCTTC
- TRBJ2-7 TRBV6-1 - CASSGRQVTVSYEQYF TGTGCCAGCAGTGGGCGACAGGTAACTGTCTCCTACGAGCAGTACTTC
- TRBJ2-7 TRBV29-1 - CSARGDVEEQYF TGCAGCGCGAGGGGGGATGTGGAGGAGCAGTACTTC
many TRBJ2-3 TRBV15 TRBD1 CATSRTQGDTQYF TGTGCCACCAGCAGAACACAGGGGGATACGCAGTATTTT
many TRBJ2-3 TRBV9 - CASSEIKGTDTQYF TGTGCCAGCAGCGAGATAAAAGGCACAGATACGCAGTATTTT
many TRBJ2-7 TRBV30 TRBD2 CAWRASGNSYEQYF TGTGCCTGGAGGGCTAGCGGAAACTCCTACGAGCAGTACTTC
many TRBJ2-1 TRBV12-3/TRBV12-4 TRBD2 CASRPGAGEGYNEQFF TGTGCCAGCAGGCCAGGAGCGGGAGAGGGGTACAATGAGCAGTTCTTC
- TRBJ2-1 TRBV27 - CATREDRLYNEQFF TGTGCCACCAGAGAGGACAGATTATACAATGAGCAGTTCTTC
- TRBJ1-2 TRBV27 - CASSPRGGGFGYTF TGTGCCAGCAGCCCGAGAGGGGGGGGGTTTGGCTACACCTTC
many TRBJ2-5 TRBV12-3/TRBV12-4 - CASSWGQGTQYF TGTGCCAGCAGTTGGGGACAAGGAACCCAGTACTTC
- TRBJ2-1 TRBV30 TRBD2 CAWSASSGSRYDEQFF TGTGCCTGGAGTGCTTCTAGCGGGAGTCGGTATGATGAGCAGTTCTTC
- TRBJ1-2 TRBV2 TRBD1 CASLQGTGDYGYTF TGTGCCAGCTTGCAGGGGACAGGGGACTATGGCTACACCTTC
- TRBJ1-4 TRBV6-1 TRBD1 CASTKTGTGNEKLFF TGTGCCAGCACTAAAACCGGGACAGGGAATGAAAAACTGTTTTTT
- TRBJ2-1 TRBV19 - CASSRGKLHNEQFF TGTGCCAGTAGTCGGGGGAAACTACACAATGAGCAGTTCTTC
many TRBJ2-7 TRBV12-3/TRBV12-4 TRBD1 CASSPLGQGVLYEQYF TGTGCCAGCAGTCCATTAGGACAGGGGGTTCTCTACGAGCAGTACTTC
many TRBJ1-3 TRBV3-1 - CASSQDAAANTIYF TGTGCCAGCAGCCAAGATGCGGCCGCGAACACCATATATTTT
many TRBJ2-3 TRBV28 - CASSFGIPSTDTQYF TGTGCCAGCAGTTTCGGGATCCCAAGCACAGATACGCAGTATTTT
many TRBJ2-1 TRBV20-1 - CSASPGRSHNEQFF TGCAGTGCCTCGCCTGGCCGGTCGCACAATGAGCAGTTCTTC
many TRBJ2-1 TRBV28 TRBD2 CASSLGAGGRINEQFF TGTGCCAGCAGTTTAGGAGCGGGAGGCCGAATCAATGAGCAGTTCTTC
many TRBJ2-5 TRBV18 - CASSPGQLRETQYF TGTGCCAGCTCACCGGGGCAGTTAAGGGAGACCCAGTACTTC